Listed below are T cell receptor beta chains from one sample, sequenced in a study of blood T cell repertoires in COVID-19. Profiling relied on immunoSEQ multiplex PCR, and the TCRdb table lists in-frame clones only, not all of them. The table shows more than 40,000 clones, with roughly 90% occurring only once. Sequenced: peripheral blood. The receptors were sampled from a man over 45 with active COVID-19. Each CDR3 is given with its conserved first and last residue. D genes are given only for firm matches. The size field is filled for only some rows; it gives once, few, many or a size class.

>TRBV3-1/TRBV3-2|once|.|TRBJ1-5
TGTGCCAGCAGCCACTCAGGGGCTTTACAGCCCCAGCATTTT
CASSHSGALQPQHF
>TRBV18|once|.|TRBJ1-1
TGTGCCAGCTCAGTCCAGATCCCCACTGAAGCTTTCTTT
CASSVQIPTEAFF
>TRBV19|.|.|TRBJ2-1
TGTGCCAGTAGTGGGAGTGGGGGCCTAAAGGGTGGCAATGAGCAGTTCTTC
CASSGSGGLKGGNEQFF
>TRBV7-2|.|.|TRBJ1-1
TGTGCCAGCAGCGCACAGGGCGGGACTGAAGCTTTCTTT
CASSAQGGTEAFF
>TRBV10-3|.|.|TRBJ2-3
TGTGCCATCAGGGGGGCGGTGACTAGCACAGATACGCAGTATTTT
CAIRGAVTSTDTQYF
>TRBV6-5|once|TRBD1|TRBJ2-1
TGTGCCAGCAGTCCTAGCACAGGGACAGCGTTCTTC
CASSPSTGTAFF
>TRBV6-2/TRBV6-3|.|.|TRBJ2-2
TGTGCCAGCAGTTACTCGAATTGGCGATTTGTGGGCAAATCCGGGGAGCTGTTTTTT
CASSYSNWRFVGKSGELFF
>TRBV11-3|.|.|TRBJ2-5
TGTGCCAGCAGCGATGGAGCGATAGAGACCCAGTACTTC
CASSDGAIETQYF
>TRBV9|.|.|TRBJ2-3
TGTGCCAGCAGCGTAGGAGGGGGGGCCACAGATACGCAGTATTTT
CASSVGGGATDTQYF
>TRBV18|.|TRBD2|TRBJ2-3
TGTGCCAGCTCACCACGGCCTAGCGGAGCGGGAACAGATACGCAGTATTTT
CASSPRPSGAGTDTQYF
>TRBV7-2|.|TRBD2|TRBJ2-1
TGTGCCAGCAGCTTATTCCGGGGGGGTCAACAAAAGCAGTTCTTC
CASSLFRGGQQKQFF
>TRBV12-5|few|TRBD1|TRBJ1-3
TGTGCTAGTGGGCCAAAGACAGGGCTCGACATACAAGGAAACACCATATATTTT
CASGPKTGLDIQGNTIYF
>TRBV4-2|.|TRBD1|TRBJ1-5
TGTGCCAGCAGCCAGGGCGGACAGGCGGATCAGCCCCAGCATTTT
CASSQGGQADQPQHF
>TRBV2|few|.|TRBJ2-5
TGTGCCAGCAAGAGGAGGGAGACCCAGTACTTC
CASKRRETQYF
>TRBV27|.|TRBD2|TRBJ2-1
TGTGCCAGCAGTTGGAAAAGCGGGGGCCTAACTAACAATGAGCAGTTCTTC
CASSWKSGGLTNNEQFF
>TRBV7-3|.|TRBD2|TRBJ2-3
TGTGCCAGCAGCTTATGGGGAGGGAGAGGTCTGGGAGATACGCAGTATTTT
CASSLWGGRGLGDTQYF
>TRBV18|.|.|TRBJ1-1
TGTGCCACCGGTCGGGGATGGAACACTGAAGCTTTCTTT
CATGRGWNTEAFF
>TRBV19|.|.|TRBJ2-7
TGTGCCAGTAGTATTAGCGTACTCTCCTACGAGCAGTACTTC
CASSISVLSYEQYF
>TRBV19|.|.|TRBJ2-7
TGTGCCAGTAGTATTGGGAGTACCTACGAGCAGTACTTC
CASSIGSTYEQYF
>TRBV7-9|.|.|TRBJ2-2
TGTGCCAGCAGCCGCGAGGCAGGGGAGCTGTTTTTT
CASSREAGELFF
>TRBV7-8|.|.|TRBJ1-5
TGTGCCAGCAGCTTAGTGGGAGCTCACAATCAGCCCCAGCATTTT
CASSLVGAHNQPQHF
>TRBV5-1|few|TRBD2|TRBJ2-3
TGCGCCAGCAGCTTTCCGACTAGCGGGAGTGGGGGGGCAGATACGCAGTATTTT
CASSFPTSGSGGADTQYF
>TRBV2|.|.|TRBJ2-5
TGTGCCAGCAGTAACCCCCCGGGGGAGACCCAGTACTTC
CASSNPPGETQYF
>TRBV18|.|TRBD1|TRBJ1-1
TGTGCCAGCTCACCGGGACAGTACACTGAAGCTTTCTTT
CASSPGQYTEAFF
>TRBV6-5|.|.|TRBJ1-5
TGTGCCAGCAGAACCGGGGGTCAGCCCCAGCATTTT
CASRTGGQPQHF
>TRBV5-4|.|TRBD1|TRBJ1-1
TGTGCCAGCAGACCGCCTGACAGGGCGGGTACTGAAGCTTTCTTT
CASRPPDRAGTEAFF
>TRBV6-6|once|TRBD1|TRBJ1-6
TGTGCCTCGGGGACAGGGGGAAATTCACCCCTCCACTTT
CASGTGGNSPLHF
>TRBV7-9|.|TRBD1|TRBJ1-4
TGTGCCAGCAGCTCGGGACAGTATAATGAAAAACTGTTTTTT
CASSSGQYNEKLFF
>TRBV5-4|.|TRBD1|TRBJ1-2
TGTGCCAGCAGCTTGTTTAGTACAGGGGGCAACTATGGCTACACCTTC
CASSLFSTGGNYGYTF